Listed below are T cell receptor beta chains from one sample, sequenced in a study of blood T cell repertoires in COVID-19. Sequencing was performed with immunoSEQ multiplex PCR; in TCRdb, only in-frame clones are kept and a portion is missing. This sample yields fewer than 250,000 clones, of which roughly nine tenths are seen a single time; about 8.1% belongs to the top ten. Sequenced material: PBMCs or T cells enriched from blood (not recorded which). All receptors derive from a woman aged 18-29 years who had recovered from COVID-19. Both conserved end residues are part of each CDR3. Fields, in order: J gene, D gene, V gene, clone size, CDR3 DNA, CDR3 protein. A D gene is named only where the DNA matches it firmly. Size is stated for part of the rows, as once, few or many counts, or as a class when the clone is expanded.

J gene: TRBJ2-2
D gene: TRBD2
V gene: TRBV6-5
clone size: few
CDR3 DNA: TGTGCCAGCGAGGCGGGGGGGCTTGGCGGGGAGCTGTTTTTT
CDR3 protein: CASEAGGLGGELFF

J gene: TRBJ1-6
D gene: TRBD1
V gene: TRBV11-1
clone size: .
CDR3 DNA: TGTGCCAGCAGCTACACAGGGGGCCAGGGTGGACCCCTCCACTTT
CDR3 protein: CASSYTGGQGGPLHF

J gene: TRBJ1-1
D gene: TRBD1
V gene: TRBV19
clone size: many
CDR3 DNA: TGTGCCAGTAGTTACGGGACAGCTTTTCTGGGGCCGAACACTGAAGCTTTCTTT
CDR3 protein: CASSYGTAFLGPNTEAFF

J gene: TRBJ2-2
D gene: .
V gene: TRBV6-5
clone size: .
CDR3 DNA: TGTGCCAGCAGCCAGACAACCGGGGAGCTGTTTTTT
CDR3 protein: CASSQTTGELFF

J gene: TRBJ2-3
D gene: TRBD2
V gene: TRBV5-1
clone size: .
CDR3 DNA: TGCGCCTCCAGCTCAGCGGGAGCATCTAGCACAGATACGCAGTATTTT
CDR3 protein: CASSSAGASSTDTQYF

J gene: TRBJ2-5
D gene: .
V gene: TRBV24-1
clone size: .
CDR3 DNA: TGTGCCACCAGTGATCTTCCAGGGACACCGTACCAAGAGACCCAGTACTTC
CDR3 protein: CATSDLPGTPYQETQYF

J gene: TRBJ1-5
D gene: TRBD1
V gene: TRBV10-3
clone size: .
CDR3 DNA: TGTGCCATCAGCGCGACAGGGTATAGCAATCAGCCCCAGCATTTT
CDR3 protein: CAISATGYSNQPQHF

J gene: TRBJ1-1
D gene: .
V gene: TRBV7-9
clone size: once
CDR3 DNA: TGTGCCAGCAGTCCCAGGGCCGAAAACACTGAAGCTTTCTTT
CDR3 protein: CASSPRAENTEAFF

J gene: TRBJ2-3
D gene: TRBD2
V gene: TRBV5-1
clone size: once
CDR3 DNA: TGCGCCAGCAGCTTCATCGCGGGGGGGCCCGGTGGCACAGATACGCAGTATTTT
CDR3 protein: CASSFIAGGPGGTDTQYF

J gene: TRBJ2-1
D gene: .
V gene: TRBV19
clone size: .
CDR3 DNA: TGTGCCAGCTCACTACGCGGCAATGAGCAGTTCTTC
CDR3 protein: CASSLRGNEQFF

J gene: TRBJ2-1
D gene: .
V gene: TRBV11-2
clone size: .
CDR3 DNA: TGTGCCAGCAGACCCACTAGCAACAATGAGCAGTTCTTC
CDR3 protein: CASRPTSNNEQFF

J gene: TRBJ1-2
D gene: .
V gene: TRBV11-2
clone size: .
CDR3 DNA: TGTGCCAGCAGCGACCGGGGGAAAGGGGATGGCTACACCTTC
CDR3 protein: CASSDRGKGDGYTF

J gene: TRBJ2-1
D gene: .
V gene: TRBV5-4
clone size: .
CDR3 DNA: TGTGCCAGCAGCTCGGGGGTCACTGAGCAGTTCTTC
CDR3 protein: CASSSGVTEQFF

J gene: TRBJ2-7
D gene: TRBD2
V gene: TRBV28
clone size: .
CDR3 DNA: TGTGCCAGCAGTTTACGGCTAGCGGGGGGCTCCTACGAGCAGTACTTC
CDR3 protein: CASSLRLAGGSYEQYF

J gene: TRBJ2-2
D gene: TRBD1
V gene: TRBV4-1
clone size: .
CDR3 DNA: TGCGCCAGCAGCCACCACCCGGGACAGGGGGCCCTTTGGGGGACCGGGGAGCTGTTTTTT
CDR3 protein: CASSHHPGQGALWGTGELFF

J gene: TRBJ2-5
D gene: .
V gene: TRBV5-4
clone size: .
CDR3 DNA: TGTGCCAGCAGCTTGTCATACCAGGGGCAAGAGACCCAGTACTTC
CDR3 protein: CASSLSYQGQETQYF

J gene: TRBJ1-5
D gene: .
V gene: TRBV2
clone size: many
CDR3 DNA: TGTGCCAGCAGTGTTTGGCACAATCAGCCCCAGCATTTT
CDR3 protein: CASSVWHNQPQHF

J gene: TRBJ2-1
D gene: .
V gene: TRBV5-1
clone size: .
CDR3 DNA: TGCGCCAGCAGCTTGACAGGGAGTTCAAAGGATCATGAGCAGTTCTTC
CDR3 protein: CASSLTGSSKDHEQFF

J gene: TRBJ2-2
D gene: .
V gene: TRBV2
clone size: .
CDR3 DNA: TGTGCCAGCAGTCAACAGGGTCGAGCGAACACCGGGGAGCTGTTTTTT
CDR3 protein: CASSQQGRANTGELFF

J gene: TRBJ2-1
D gene: TRBD1
V gene: TRBV27
clone size: .
CDR3 DNA: TGTGCCAGCACCGGGGACAGGGGGCTTTACAATGAGCAGTTCTTC
CDR3 protein: CASTGDRGLYNEQFF

J gene: TRBJ1-6
D gene: TRBD1
V gene: TRBV6-4
clone size: .
CDR3 DNA: TGTGCCAGGGGACAGAGGGCCCTCCAACCATTTTTCTATAATTCACCCCTCCACTTT
CDR3 protein: CARGQRALQPFFYNSPLHF

J gene: TRBJ1-1
D gene: .
V gene: TRBV2
clone size: .
CDR3 DNA: TGTGCCAGCAGTGCTTATTCTGAAGCTTTCTTT
CDR3 protein: CASSAYSEAFF

J gene: TRBJ2-6
D gene: TRBD1
V gene: TRBV19
clone size: few
CDR3 DNA: TGTGCCAGTAGTATAGGACAGGGGGCTGGGGCCAACGTCCTGACTTTC
CDR3 protein: CASSIGQGAGANVLTF

J gene: TRBJ2-3
D gene: TRBD2
V gene: TRBV7-9
clone size: .
CDR3 DNA: TGTGCCAGCAGCTTAGCGTGGACTAGCGGTGAAAGCACAGATACGCAGTATTTT
CDR3 protein: CASSLAWTSGESTDTQYF

J gene: TRBJ2-2
D gene: .
V gene: TRBV27
clone size: .
CDR3 DNA: TGTGCCAGCAGCTCGGGGGGCTACACCGGGGAGCTGTTTTTT
CDR3 protein: CASSSGGYTGELFF

J gene: TRBJ2-1
D gene: .
V gene: TRBV18
clone size: .
CDR3 DNA: TGTGCCAGCTCGGCTAATGGCAGGTACAATGAGTGGCAGTTCTTC
CDR3 protein: CASSANGRYNEWQFF

J gene: TRBJ1-1
D gene: .
V gene: TRBV12-5
clone size: .
CDR3 DNA: TGTGCTAGTTGTCTCGGGAACACTGAAGCTTTCTTT
CDR3 protein: CASCLGNTEAFF

J gene: TRBJ2-1
D gene: .
V gene: TRBV30
clone size: .
CDR3 DNA: TGTGCCTGTTGCGGCTACCTCAATGAGCAGTTCTTC
CDR3 protein: CACCGYLNEQFF

J gene: TRBJ2-5
D gene: TRBD2
V gene: TRBV5-4
clone size: .
CDR3 DNA: TGTGCCAGCAGCTCTGCCAGCGGGGGGCGAGAGACCCAGTACTTC
CDR3 protein: CASSSASGGRETQYF

J gene: TRBJ2-4
D gene: TRBD2
V gene: TRBV5-1
clone size: .
CDR3 DNA: TGCGCCAGCAGCCCCGGACTAGCGGGGGGCGCGGCCAAAAACATTCAGTACTTC
CDR3 protein: CASSPGLAGGAAKNIQYF

J gene: TRBJ2-7
D gene: TRBD2
V gene: TRBV24-1
clone size: few
CDR3 DNA: TGTGCCACCATTGAGGGTAGCGGGGGGCCTCAGTACGAGCAGTACTTC
CDR3 protein: CATIEGSGGPQYEQYF

J gene: TRBJ1-5
D gene: TRBD1
V gene: TRBV3-1/TRBV3-2
clone size: .
CDR3 DNA: TGTGCCAGCAGCCAAGCAGGGGGCCGCAATCAGCCCCAGCATTTT
CDR3 protein: CASSQAGGRNQPQHF

J gene: TRBJ1-4
D gene: .
V gene: TRBV4-1
clone size: .
CDR3 DNA: TGCGCCAGCAGCCAAATTACCGGGACAGAAAAACTGTTTTTT
CDR3 protein: CASSQITGTEKLFF

J gene: TRBJ1-4
D gene: .
V gene: TRBV28
clone size: .
CDR3 DNA: TGTGCCACCGTAGAGGGTAGGAATGAAAAACTGTTTTTT
CDR3 protein: CATVEGRNEKLFF

J gene: TRBJ2-1
D gene: TRBD1
V gene: TRBV3-1/TRBV3-2
clone size: .
CDR3 DNA: TGTGCCAGCAGCCAAGATCCGGACAGGGGGAATTTCGATGAGCAGTTCTTC
CDR3 protein: CASSQDPDRGNFDEQFF

J gene: TRBJ2-1
D gene: .
V gene: TRBV2
clone size: .
CDR3 DNA: TGTGCCAGCAGTGGGGACTTCGTACTGTTCTTC
CDR3 protein: CASSGDFVLFF

J gene: TRBJ1-2
D gene: TRBD1
V gene: TRBV28
clone size: .
CDR3 DNA: TGTGCCAGCAGGATGGGACAGAACTATGGCTACACCTTC
CDR3 protein: CASRMGQNYGYTF

J gene: TRBJ1-6
D gene: .
V gene: TRBV20-1
clone size: once
CDR3 DNA: TGCAGTGCTAGAGTTGACTTAGCCCTCCACTTT
CDR3 protein: CSARVDLALHF

J gene: TRBJ1-4
D gene: TRBD1
V gene: TRBV6-1
clone size: once
CDR3 DNA: TGTGCCAGCAGTGAAGTGACAGGGAATAATGAAAAACTGTTTTTT
CDR3 protein: CASSEVTGNNEKLFF